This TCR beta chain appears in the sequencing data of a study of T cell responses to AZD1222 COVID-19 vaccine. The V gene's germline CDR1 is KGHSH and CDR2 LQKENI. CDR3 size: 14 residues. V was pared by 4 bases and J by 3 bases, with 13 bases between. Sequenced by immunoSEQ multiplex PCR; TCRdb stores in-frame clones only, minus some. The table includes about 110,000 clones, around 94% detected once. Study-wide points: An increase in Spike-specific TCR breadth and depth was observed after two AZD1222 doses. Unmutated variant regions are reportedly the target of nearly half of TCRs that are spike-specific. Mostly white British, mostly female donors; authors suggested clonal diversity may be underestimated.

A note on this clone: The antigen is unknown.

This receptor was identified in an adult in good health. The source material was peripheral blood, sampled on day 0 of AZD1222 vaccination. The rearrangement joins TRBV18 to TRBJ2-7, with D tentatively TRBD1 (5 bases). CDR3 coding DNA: TGTGCCAGCTCACGTCAGGGTTTGAACTACGAGCAGTACTTC. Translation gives CASSRQGLNYEQYF.